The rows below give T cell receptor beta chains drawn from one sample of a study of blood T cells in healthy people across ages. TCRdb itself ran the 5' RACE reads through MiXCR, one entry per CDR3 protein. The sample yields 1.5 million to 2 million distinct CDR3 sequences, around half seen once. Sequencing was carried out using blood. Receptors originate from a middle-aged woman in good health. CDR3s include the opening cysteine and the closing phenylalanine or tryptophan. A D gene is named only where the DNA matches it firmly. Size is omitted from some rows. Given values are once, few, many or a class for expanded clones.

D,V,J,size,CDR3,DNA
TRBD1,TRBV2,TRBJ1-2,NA,CASGAGTGSGYTF,TGTGCCAGCGGAGCCGGGACAGGGTCTGGCTACACCTTC
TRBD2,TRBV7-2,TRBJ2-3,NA,CASSLIWAGGFSTDTRYF,TGTGCCAGCAGCTTAATCTGGGCGGGGGGGTTTAGCACAGATACGCGGTATTTT
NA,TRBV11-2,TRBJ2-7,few,CASSLPDILYEQYF,TGTGCCAGCAGCTTACCGGACATCCTCTACGAGCAGTACTTC
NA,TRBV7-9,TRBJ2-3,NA,CASSIRQTETDTQYF,TGTGCCAGCAGCATCCGCCAGACTGAGACAGATACGCAGTATTTT
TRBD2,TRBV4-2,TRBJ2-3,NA,CASSPKRGGPDTQYF,TGTGCCAGCAGCCCCAAGCGGGGGGGCCCAGATACGCAGTATTTT
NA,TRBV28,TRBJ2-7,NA,CASSSPDPTYEQYF,TGTGCCAGCAGTTCCCCGGACCCCACCTACGAGCAGTACTTC
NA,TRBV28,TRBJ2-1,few,CASRPYSGPEQEQFF,TGTGCCAGCAGACCTTATAGCGGACCCGAACAAGAGCAGTTCTTC
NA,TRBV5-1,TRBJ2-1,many,CASSLVLAAYNEQFF,TGCGCCAGCAGCTTGGTGTTAGCGGCTTACAATGAGCAGTTCTTC
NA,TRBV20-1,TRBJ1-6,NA,CSARDRGRRSSSYNSPLHF,TGCAGTGCTAGAGATAGGGGACGGAGGTCTAGCTCCTATAATTCACCCCTCCACTTT
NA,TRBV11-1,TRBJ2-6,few,CASSFIGGFTTGANVLTF,TGTGCCAGCAGCTTCATTGGGGGCTTCACTACCGGGGCCAACGTCCTGACTTTC
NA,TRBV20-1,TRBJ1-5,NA,CSARDMFRSGNQPQHF,TGCAGTGCTAGAGATATGTTCAGATCGGGCAATCAGCCCCAGCATTTT
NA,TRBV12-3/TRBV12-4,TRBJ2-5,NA,CTSSLPTKETQYF,TGTACCAGCAGTTTACCCACCAAAGAGACCCAGTACTTC
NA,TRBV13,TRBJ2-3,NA,CASSLGYWADTQYF,TGTGCCAGCAGCTTAGGCTATTGGGCAGATACGCAGTATTTT
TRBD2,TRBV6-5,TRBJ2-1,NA,CASSSIAGGYRPYNEQFF,TGTGCCAGCAGTTCAATAGCGGGGGGGTACCGTCCCTACAATGAGCAGTTCTTC
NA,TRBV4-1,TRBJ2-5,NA,CASNQVSQQETQYF,TGCGCCAGCAACCAAGTCTCCCAGCAAGAGACCCAGTACTTC
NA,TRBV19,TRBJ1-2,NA,CASKGLNCGYTF,TGTGCCAGTAAGGGCCTTAACTGTGGCTACACCTTC
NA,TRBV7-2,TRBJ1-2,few,CASSLDLYEGVHTF,TGTGCCAGCAGCTTAGACCTGTACGAGGGGGTACACACCTTC
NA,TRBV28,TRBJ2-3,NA,CASSSLAPGEYF,TGTGCCAGCAGTTCATTGGCTCCCGGAGAGTATTTT
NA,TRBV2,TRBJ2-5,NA,CASRAGAAQETQYF,TGTGCCAGCAGGGCAGGGGCTGCGCAAGAGACCCAGTACTTC
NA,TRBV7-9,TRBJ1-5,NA,CASSATNQPQHF,TGTGCCAGCAGCGCTACCAATCAGCCCCAGCATTTT
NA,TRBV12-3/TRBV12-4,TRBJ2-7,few,CASSHSGSYEQYF,TGTGCCAGCAGTCATTCGGGGTCCTACGAGCAGTACTTC
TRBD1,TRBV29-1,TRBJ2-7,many,CSARTGTGEQYF,TGCAGCGCAAGGACAGGGACGGGCGAGCAGTACTTC
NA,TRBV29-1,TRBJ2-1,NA,CSVELLGPGGNEQFF,TGCAGCGTTGAACTACTAGGGCCCGGCGGTAATGAGCAGTTCTTC
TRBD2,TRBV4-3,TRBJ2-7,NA,CASSGIAGEQYF,TGCGCCAGCAGTGGGATAGCGGGCGAGCAGTACTTC
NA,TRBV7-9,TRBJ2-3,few,CASSLSGDTDTQYF,TGTGCCAGCAGCTTATCCGGGGACACAGATACGCAGTATTTT
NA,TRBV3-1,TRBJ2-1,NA,CASSQDPGVNEQFF,TGTGCCAGCAGCCAAGATCCGGGAGTGAATGAGCAGTTCTTC
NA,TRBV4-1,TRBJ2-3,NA,CACSQDIYGIRDTQYF,TGCGCCTGCAGCCAAGATATCTACGGAATTCGGGATACGCAGTATTTT
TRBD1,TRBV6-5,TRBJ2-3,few,CASRGQGAPTDTQYF,TGTGCCAGCAGGGGACAGGGGGCGCCCACAGATACGCAGTATTTT
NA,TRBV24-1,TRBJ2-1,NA,CATSDLFAHNEQFF,TGTGCCACCAGTGATTTGTTCGCGCACAATGAGCAGTTCTTC
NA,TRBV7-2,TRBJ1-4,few,CASSSEGRNNEKLFF,TGTGCCAGCAGCTCAGAAGGACGGAACAATGAAAAACTGTTTTTT
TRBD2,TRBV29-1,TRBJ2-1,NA,CSVGTSGNEQFF,TGCAGCGTTGGGACTAGCGGGAATGAGCAGTTCTTC
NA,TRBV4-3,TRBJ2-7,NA,CASGRGAGYKQYF,TGCGCCAGCGGCCGTGGAGCGGGCTACAAGCAGTACTTC
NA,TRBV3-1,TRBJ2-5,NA,CARSQDIVVKTQYF,TGTGCCAGAAGCCAAGATATAGTTGTGAAGACCCAGTACTTC
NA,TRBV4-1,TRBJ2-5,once,CAGSQDTGIFETQYF,TGCGCCGGCAGCCAAGATACGGGGATTTTTGAGACCCAGTACTTC
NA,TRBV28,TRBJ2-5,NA,CASSLGPLVGRETQYF,TGTGCCAGCAGTTTAGGACCCCTGGTCGGAAGAGAGACCCAGTACTTC
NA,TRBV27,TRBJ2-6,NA,CASSSPYRSGANVLTF,TGTGCCAGCAGTTCCCCGTACCGTTCCGGGGCCAACGTCCTGACTTTC
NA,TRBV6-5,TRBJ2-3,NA,CASSSWDLRTDTQYF,TGTGCCAGCAGTTCTTGGGACCTACGCACAGATACGCAGTATTTT
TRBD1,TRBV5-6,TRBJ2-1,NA,CASSSDLWTGTYNEQFF,TGTGCCAGCAGCTCGGATTTGTGGACAGGGACCTACAATGAGCAGTTCTTC
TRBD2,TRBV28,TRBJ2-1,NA,CASRYGGGFNEQFF,TGTGCCAGCAGATATGGCGGGGGGTTTAATGAGCAGTTCTTC
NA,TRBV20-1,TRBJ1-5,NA,CSARDMTGGARQPQHF,TGCAGTGCTAGAGATATGACGGGGGGGGCGCGTCAGCCCCAGCATTTT
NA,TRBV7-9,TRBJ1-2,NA,CASSLDSWGGYGYTF,TGTGCCAGCAGCTTAGATTCTTGGGGTGGCTATGGCTACACCTTC
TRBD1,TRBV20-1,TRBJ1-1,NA,CSAYLGGMTEAFF,TGCAGTGCTTATCTAGGGGGCATGACTGAAGCTTTCTTT
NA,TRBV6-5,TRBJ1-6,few,CASSPNNNSPLHF,TGTGCCAGCAGCCCAAATAATAATTCACCCCTCCACTTT
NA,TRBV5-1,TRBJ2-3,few,CASSENRARTDTQYF,TGCGCCAGCAGCGAGAACAGGGCCCGCACAGATACGCAGTATTTT